This T cell receptor (beta chain) was retrieved from a study of T cell responses to AZD1222 COVID-19 vaccine. The overall study: Second-dose intervals near 4 or 12 weeks were combined. Notes on the study in general: Spike as a whole was targeted by vaccine-associated CD4 TCRs, dominant at 160-218 and 743-854. Per reports, nearly half of all spike-specific TCRs target regions that are unmutated in variants. Just 5 to 7 people given AZD1222 tested seropositive at baseline.

With respect to this clone: Antigen unknown.

Profiled with immunoSEQ multiplex PCR; TCRdb holds only in-frame clones, not every one. The sample shows some 98,000 clones, 70% to 90% of them seen only once. The CDR3 sequence is 12 residues long. Trimming pared 5 bases from V and 10 bases from J, leaving 12 bases between. Germline values: CDR1 LNHDA, CDR2 SQIVND (reference sequence). This material consisted of peripheral blood, taken on day 0 of AZD1222 vaccination. V is TRBV19 and J is TRBJ2-1, with D possibly TRBD1 on 6 matching bases. This clonotype originated in an adult in good health. CDR3 nucleotide sequence: TGTGCCAGTAGTGGGGGACATCGGGAGCAGTTCTTC. Residues: CASSGGHREQFF.